These 2 T cell receptor beta chains share one sample of origin, sequenced in a study of control samples from healthy donors and cancer patients. The assay was immunoSEQ multiplex PCR, and TCRdb's table has in-frame clones only and misses some. The repertoire holds roughly 81,000 clones, with around 84% as singletons. Specimen: PBMCs. The origin of the receptors is a man aged 60-69 years with head and neck cancer.

The chain combines TRBV5-1 with TRBJ2-7; TRBD2 aligns across 11 bases. CDR1 SGHRS and CDR2 YFSETQ come from the germline V gene. CDR3 length: 16 residues. V shed 0 bases and J 4 bases; nucleotides not matched to a gene: 6. The CDR3: CASSLALAGGKYEQYF. The CDR3 region has the DNA TGCGCCAGCAGCTTGGCTCTAGCGGGAGGTAAGTACGAGCAGTACTTC.

A note on this clone: One end of the junction fails to match germline, which may point to a read error. V usage is TRBV24-1 and J usage is TRBJ1-1; D gene uncertain. CDR1 and CDR2 (germline): KGHDR, SFDVKD. The CDR3 has 14 amino acids. DNA of the CDR3: TGTGCCACCAGGGATTCCCGGGGGAACACTGAAGCTTTCTTT. Amino acid sequence: CATRDSRGNTEAFF.